This T cell receptor (beta chain) was sequenced during a study of CXCR3-negative and CXCR3-positive naive CD8 T cells. Among CD8+ T cells, naive ones were CD45RO-CCR7+CD27+CD95-. Of note for this clonotype: No antigen is known for it.

Overall study findings and caveats: Hydrophobicity was higher for TRB CDR3s found in CXCR3-positive naive cells than in CXCR3-negative naive cells. Researchers reported similar TRBV-TRBJ usage in naive CXCR3-negative and CXCR3-positive cells, though memory differed.

This CDR3 is 14 amino acids long. In germline, CDR1 is SQVTM, CDR2 ANQGSEA. The authors made the TRB cDNA libraries by 5' RACE using UMI labels. From its re-call of the 5' RACE reads, TCRdb lists each CDR3 protein once, without DNA. Its table lists 140,000 to 150,000 distinct CDR3 sequences. Sequenced sample: naive CXCR3+ CD8+ T cells from blood. Subset of the sample: CD45RO-CCR7+CD27+CD95- naive CD8+ T cells expressing CXCR3 (TNR3+). The clonotype originates from a human donor in good health. Some clones in this sample may be carry-over from other donors' samples. V is TRBV29-1 and J is TRBJ2-1; TCRdb's D call of TRBD1 is untestable without DNA. The CDR3 loop is CSVAGASSYNEQFF.